This T cell receptor beta chain was documented in a study of T cells in Graves' hyperthyroidism and ophthalmopathy. This clonotype was counted only a few times. Its antigen remains unknown. With 3 bases clipped from V and 5 bases from J, the junction kept 5 bases outside the gene matches. The CDR3 spans 15 residues. Germline assignment: CDR1 SGDLS and CDR2 YYNGEE. TCR beta CDR3 region amplification was performed from RNA transcripts. The primer set for the first-round RT-PCR of the TCR CDR3 was HTBI. A single record per CDR3 protein comes from TCRdb applying MiXCR to the multiplex PCR reads. This sample carries fewer than 550,000 distinct CDR3 sequences, less than 20% of them seen once, and the ten largest clones take 11% to 15%. Overall study findings and caveats: Also found in blood were most expanded thyroid clonotypes above 0.001.

The sequenced sample was blood. The receptor was isolated from a woman aged 18-35 years with Graves' hyperthyroidism. V gene TRBV9 combines with J gene TRBJ1-3, with TRBD1 matching over 10 bases. The CDR3 region has the DNA TGTGCCAGCAGCGGGGGGACAGGGGCACGAAACACCATATATTTT. Amino acids: CASSGGTGARNTIYF.